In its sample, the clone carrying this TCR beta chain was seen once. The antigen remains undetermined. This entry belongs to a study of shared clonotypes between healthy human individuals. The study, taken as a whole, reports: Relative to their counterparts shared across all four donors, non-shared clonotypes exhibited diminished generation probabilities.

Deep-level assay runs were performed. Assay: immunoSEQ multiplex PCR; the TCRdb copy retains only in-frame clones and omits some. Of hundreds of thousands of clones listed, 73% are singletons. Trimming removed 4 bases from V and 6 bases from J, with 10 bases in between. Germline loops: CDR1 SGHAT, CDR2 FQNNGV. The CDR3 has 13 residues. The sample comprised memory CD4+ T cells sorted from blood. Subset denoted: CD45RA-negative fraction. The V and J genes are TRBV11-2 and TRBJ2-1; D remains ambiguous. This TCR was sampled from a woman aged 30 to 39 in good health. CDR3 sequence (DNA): TGTGCCAGCAGCTCTCCTAGGAGCAATGAGCAGTTCTTC. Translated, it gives CASSSPRSNEQFF.